This paragraph covers one T cell receptor beta chain sequence. Germline V gives CDR1 DFQATT, CDR2 SNEGSKA (reference sequence). Losses at the gene ends were 6 bases for V and 9 bases for J; bases not matched to a gene: 0. This CDR3 contains 10 residues. The data originate from a study of blood T cell repertoires in COVID-19. Study information: The study drew acute and convalescent COVID-19 samples from the United States, Italy and Spain. In each case, the material was cDNA or gDNA derived from T cells, B-cell-depleted T cells, or PBMCs.

Assay used: immunoSEQ multiplex PCR; TCRdb lists only in-frame clones, some missing. The sample has approximately 190,000 clones; roughly nine tenths are singletons. The specimen sequenced was peripheral blood. V gene TRBV20-1 combines with J gene TRBJ2-1, with 9 bases fitting TRBD2. This clonotype was obtained from a man aged 70-80 years with active or convalescent COVID-19. The CDR3 region is CSAAGGEQFF. In DNA form, the CDR3 reads TGCAGTGCAGCGGGGGGTGAGCAGTTCTTC.